One sample yielded the 26 T cell receptor beta chains listed below, sequenced in a study of blood T cells in healthy people across ages. Sample-barcoded 5' priming and a J-beta primer mix drove a second PCR of 7 to 11 cycles. TCRdb analysed the 5' RACE reads with MiXCR anew, one entry per CDR3 protein. The sample has around 520,000 distinct CDR3 sequences, over 25% seen once. These records were also assigned to another study, of T cells of mothers and their children.

What was sequenced was blood. These receptor sequences come from a boy aged 2 to 10 in good health.

The chain employs TRBV7-9 and TRBJ1-4, with D hard to call. Germline V gene data show CDR1 as SEHNR and CDR2 as FQNEAQ (reference sequence). With 5 bases removed from V and 0 bases from J, the gap between germline ends came to 10 bases. CDR3 size: 15 residues. This CDR3 reads CASSERTTTNEKLFF. In DNA form, the CDR3 reads TGTGCCAGCAGCGAAAGAACAACAACTAATGAAAAACTGTTTTTT.

This clonotype was observed a handful of times. This sequence joins TRBV7-2 and TRBJ2-1; 7 bases are a match to TRBD2. The CDR3 runs 16 residues. Germline trimming cut 5 bases from V and 0 bases from J; bases unmatched to any gene: 7. Germline-derived CDR1 and CDR2 are SGHTA and FQGNSA. The CDR3 DNA reads TGTGCCAGCAGCATATCTAGCGGTTACTCCTACAATGAGCAGTTCTTC. Translation: CASSISSGYSYNEQFF.

Here the CDR3 DNA reads TGTGCCAGCAGTCCCCAAGGGGGGCGAATATATGGCTACACCTTC. It is translated as CASSPQGGRIYGYTF. The V call is TRBV27, the J call TRBJ1-2, with a possible D match to TRBD1 (6 bases). Trimming shortened V by 5 bases and J by 5 bases, and 18 bases separated the two germline ends. CDR1 is MNHEY and CDR2 is SMNVEV in the germline V gene (reference sequence). The length of the CDR3 is 15 residues.

In its sample, this clonotype was seen a few times. The chain employs TRBV5-5 and TRBJ2-7, with D perhaps TRBD2 (6 bases). This CDR3 is built from 15 residues. Per germline, CDR1 SGHKS and CDR2 YYEKEE (reference sequence). Trimming removed 2 bases from V and 2 bases from J, with 14 bases in between. Here the CDR3 reads CASSFGTPIPYEQYF. CDR3 DNA: TGTGCCAGCAGCTTCGGGACTCCGATCCCCTACGAGCAGTACTTC.

The chain couples TRBV7-2 to TRBJ1-1; a weak D match, TRBD1 (6 bases). The CDR3 has 13 amino acids. The germline gives CDR1 SGHTA, CDR2 FQGNSA. Trimming removed 1 base from V and 6 bases from J, with 9 bases in between. CDR3 loop: CASSLGGGAEAFF. The CDR3 nucleotides read TGTGCCAGCAGCTTAGGAGGGGGAGCTGAAGCTTTCTTT.

About this clonotype itself: The conserved final phenylalanine or tryptophan is absent from the CDR3, which likely points to a read error. This rearrangement joins TRBV5-1 to TRBJ2-3; D is unclear. V was pared by 4 bases and J by 6 bases, with 12 bases between. Per germline, CDR1 SGHRS and CDR2 YFSETQ. The length of the CDR3 is 13 residues. The CDR3 nucleotides read TGCGCCAGCAGCCAGGCCAGAGTGGATACGCAGTATCTT. It encodes CASSQARVDTQYL.

Only a few counts were recorded for this clonotype. The chain couples TRBV28 to TRBJ2-1; 7 bases line up with TRBD2. The CDR3 spans 16 residues. V was clipped by 4 bases and J by 4 bases; unmatched bases: 10. The germline V gene encodes CDR1 MDHEN and CDR2 SYDVKM. CDR3 nucleotide sequence: TGTGCCAGCAGTTCCCCTTTTGCGGGAGTTTACAATGAGCAGTTCTTC. Translating gives CASSSPFAGVYNEQFF.

The chain is built from TRBV20-1 and TRBJ1-2; D possibly corresponds to TRBD1 (5 bases). Germline CDR1 and CDR2: DFQATT and SNEGSKA (reference sequence). The CDR3 is made up of 11 amino acids. V lost 3 bases and J lost 4, with 6 bases in between. The CDR3 DNA sequence: TGCAGTGCTAGGGGGACCTATGGCTACACCTTC. It yields the protein CSARGTYGYTF.

This clonotype was seen at least ten times. The CDR3 region is CSVEGQSYEQYF. DNA of the CDR3: TGCAGCGTTGAGGGACAAAGCTACGAGCAGTACTTC. This chain joins TRBV29-1 and TRBJ2-5, with D possibly TRBD1 on 6 matching bases. The J call may not be correct, given that the DNA end is closer to TRBJ2-7. The CDR3 runs to 12 residues. Germline V gene data show CDR1 as SQVTM and CDR2 as ANQGSEA.

The V and J genes are TRBV5-1 and TRBJ1-6; perhaps TRBD1 as D (5 bases). With 0 bases removed from V and 7 bases from J, the gap between germline ends came to 8 bases. Germline lookup yields CDR1 SGHRS and CDR2 YFSETQ. CDR3 length: 14 residues. DNA for the CDR3: TGCGCCAGCAGCTTGGGGGACGTCAATTCACCCCTCCACTTT. This codes for CASSLGDVNSPLHF.

In this sample, this clonotype turned up a few times. The J gene is TRBJ2-5, the V gene TRBV28, with TRBD2 identical over 12 bases. Near its end, the DNA agrees better with TRBJ2-7, so the J call may be wrong. From germline, CDR1 is MDHEN and CDR2 SYDVKM. This CDR3 contains 15 residues. CDR3 coding DNA: TGTGCCAGCAGTCCTAGCGGGAGGGCCAGGTGCGAGCAGTACTTC. It is translated as CASSPSGRARCEQYF.

This clonotype turned up a few times. As DNA, the CDR3 is TGCAGCGGAATCTTTGGGGATACGCAGTATTTT. The encoded protein is CSGIFGDTQYF. The rearrangement links TRBV29-1 to TRBJ2-3; D gene uncertain. The CDR3 has 11 amino acids. Germline CDR1 is SQVTM and CDR2 is ANQGSEA. V was clipped by 7 bases and J by 6 bases, with 11 bases between them.

This clonotype has only a few counts. The chain has TRBV7-2 and TRBJ1-2; D perhaps matches TRBD1 (5 bases). Germline V lookup: CDR1 SGHTA, CDR2 FQGNSA. The ends were cut back, 2 bases at V and 0 bases at J, with 10 bases in the middle. The CDR3 totals 15 residues. The CDR3 spells CASSLTQTANYGYTF. CDR3 DNA sequence: TGTGCCAGCAGCTTAACCCAGACAGCTAACTATGGCTACACCTTC.

This clonotype came up a few times. The chain carries TRBV12-3 or TRBV12-4 and TRBJ2-3; a possible D gene is TRBD1 (5 bases). CDR3 length: 12 amino acids. The V end lost 7 bases, the J end lost 6 bases, and 11 bases lay between the germline ends. The CDR3 region is CASKFGADTQYF. The CDR3 nucleotides read TGTGCCAGCAAATTTGGGGCCGATACGCAGTATTTT.

The chain combines TRBV5-4 with TRBJ2-5; TRBD1 matches at 7 bases. V trimming: 6 bases; J trimming: 3 bases; junction bases outside the gene matches: 2. Germline-derived CDR1 and CDR2 are SGHNT and YYREEE (reference sequence). CDR3 length: 12 residues. CDR3 in DNA: TGTGCCAGCACCGGGACAGAAGAGACCCAGTACTTC. Translating it yields CASTGTEETQYF.

The chain couples TRBV4-3 to TRBJ2-1; D is ambiguous. Germline loops: CDR1 LGHNA, CDR2 YSLEER. The CDR3 has 18 amino acids. V lost 1 base, J lost 0 bases, and 16 bases lay in between. The CDR3 DNA sequence: TGCGCCAGCAGCCAAGGGTATGCCATTATCTTCTCCTACAATGAGCAGTTCTTC. This sequence encodes CASSQGYAIIFSYNEQFF.

The rearrangement uses TRBV12-3 or TRBV12-4 and TRBJ2-5, with 9 bases that match TRBD1. The CDR3 extends over 14 amino acids. J was trimmed by 5 bases and V by 7 bases; bases with no gene match: 8. CDR3 sequence (DNA): TGTGCCAGCACCCAAGGACAGGGGTGGGAGACCCAGTACTTC. Protein product: CASTQGQGWETQYF.

The V and J genes are TRBV19 and TRBJ1-6, with D perhaps matching TRBD1 (5 bases). The CDR3 runs 15 residues. Trimming cost V 4 bases and J 7 bases, with 14 bases left between them. From germline, CDR1 is LNHDA and CDR2 SQIVND (reference sequence). The CDR3 DNA follows: TGTGCCAGTAGTAAACCGGGACGGGGAAATTCACCCCTCCACTTT. Translating gives CASSKPGRGNSPLHF.

This clonotype showed up just a few times. The chain combines TRBV6-2 or TRBV6-3 with TRBJ1-3; D is unclear. Trimming cost V 10 bases and J 0 bases, with 10 bases left between them. There are 13 residues in the CDR3. Germline CDR1 reads MNHEY; CDR2 reads SVGEGT. CDR3 residues: CAIRAYSGNTIYF. The CDR3 region has the DNA TGTGCCATACGGGCCTACTCTGGAAACACCATATATTTT.

This clonotype was seen only a few times. J is TRBJ2-7 and V is TRBV6-2 or TRBV6-3; D is uncertain. This CDR3 comprises 12 residues. Trimming cost V 2 bases and J 6 bases, with 8 bases left between them. Germline V gene sequence: CDR1 MNHEY, CDR2 SVGEGT. CDR3 sequence reads: CASSYREAEQYF. CDR3 bases: TGTGCCAGCAGTTACAGGGAAGCCGAGCAGTACTTC.

The chain combines TRBV2 with TRBJ2-5; D is uncertain. The length of the CDR3 is 13 residues. CDR1 is SNHLY, CDR2 FYNNEI, per germline. V lost 4 bases and J 4 bases, leaving 10 bases between the germline ends. The CDR3, as DNA: TGTGCCAGCAGTGCTAGTTGGCGAGAGACCCAGTACTTC. The encoded protein is CASSASWRETQYF.

A few counts support this clonotype. This chain joins TRBV7-8 and TRBJ2-1, with 9 bases matching TRBD2. The CDR3 has 15 residues. V was pared by 5 bases and J by 4 bases, with 6 bases of the junction left unmatched. CDR1 is SGHVS and CDR2 is FQNEAQ in the germline V gene. The CDR3 bases are TGTGCCAGCAGCCTTAGCGGGAGTAGGTACAATGAGCAGTTCTTC. This encodes CASSLSGSRYNEQFF.

The gene calls are TRBV20-1 and TRBJ2-3; D might be TRBD1 (6 bases). Trimming removed 6 bases at V and 2 bases at J, with 18 bases between. CDR1 and CDR2 from the germline V gene are DFQATT and SNEGSKA (reference sequence). The CDR3 consists of 15 residues. The CDR3 loop is CSARGQLKLTDTQYF. The CDR3 DNA follows: TGCAGTGCCCGTGGACAGCTTAAACTCACAGATACGCAGTATTTT.

The chain carries TRBV6-6 and TRBJ2-1; D is possibly TRBD1 (7 bases). The closer fit of TRBJ2-7 to the DNA end suggests the J call may be wrong. Germline assignment: CDR1 MNHNY and CDR2 SVGAGI (reference sequence). The CDR3 covers 15 residues. CDR3 amino acids: CASSYSEGALYEQYF. For the CDR3, the DNA is TGTGCCAGCAGTTACTCGGAGGGGGCGTTATACGAGCAGTACTTC.

In this sample, this clonotype turned up a few times. V is TRBV5-5 and J is TRBJ1-1; 9 bases line up with TRBD1. V shed 2 bases and J 5 bases; nucleotides not matched to a gene: 4. The CDR3 is 14 amino acids. Germline V gives CDR1 SGHKS, CDR2 YYEKEE (reference sequence). The CDR3 sequence: CASSFGTGRTEAFF. In DNA, the CDR3 is TGTGCCAGCAGCTTTGGGACAGGGCGGACTGAAGCTTTCTTT. Variable domain in full (rest from reference TRBV5-5 and TRBJ1-1): DAGVTQSPTHLIKTRGQQVTLRCSPISGHKSVSWYQQVLGQGPQFIFQYYEKEERGRGNFPDRFSARQFPNYSSELNVNALLLGDSALYLCASSFGTGRTEAFFGQGTRLTVV.

J is TRBJ2-5 and V is TRBV2; TRBD2 matches at 12 bases. The DNA end is a closer match to TRBJ2-1, so the J assignment may be wrong. This CDR3 spans 14 amino acids. CDR1 SNHLY and CDR2 FYNNEI come from the germline V gene. The CDR3 protein is CASSTSGSKYEQFF. CDR3 DNA: TGTGCCAGCTCGACTAGCGGGAGTAAGTATGAGCAGTTCTTC.